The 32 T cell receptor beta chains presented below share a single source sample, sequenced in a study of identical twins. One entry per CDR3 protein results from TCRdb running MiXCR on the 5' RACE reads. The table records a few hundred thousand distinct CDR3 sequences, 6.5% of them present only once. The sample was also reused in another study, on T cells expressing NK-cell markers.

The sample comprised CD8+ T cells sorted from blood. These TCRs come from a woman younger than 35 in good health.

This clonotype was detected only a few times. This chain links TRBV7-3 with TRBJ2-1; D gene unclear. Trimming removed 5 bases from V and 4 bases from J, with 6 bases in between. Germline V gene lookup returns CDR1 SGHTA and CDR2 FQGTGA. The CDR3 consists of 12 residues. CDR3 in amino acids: CASSDTYNEQFF. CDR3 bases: TGTGCCAGCAGCGATACATACAATGAGCAGTTCTTC.

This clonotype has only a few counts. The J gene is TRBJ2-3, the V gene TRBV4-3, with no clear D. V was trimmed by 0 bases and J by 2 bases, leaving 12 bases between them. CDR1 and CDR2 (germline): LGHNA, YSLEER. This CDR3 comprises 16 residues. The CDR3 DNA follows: TGCGCCAGCAGCCAAGAAGCCATGGCCTACACAGATACGCAGTATTTT. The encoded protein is CASSQEAMAYTDTQYF.

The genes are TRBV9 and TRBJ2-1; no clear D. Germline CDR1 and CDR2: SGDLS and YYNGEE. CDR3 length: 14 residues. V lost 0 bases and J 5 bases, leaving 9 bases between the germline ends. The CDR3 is CASSVGVGNNEQFF. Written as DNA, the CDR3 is TGTGCCAGCAGCGTAGGGGTGGGTAACAATGAGCAGTTCTTC.

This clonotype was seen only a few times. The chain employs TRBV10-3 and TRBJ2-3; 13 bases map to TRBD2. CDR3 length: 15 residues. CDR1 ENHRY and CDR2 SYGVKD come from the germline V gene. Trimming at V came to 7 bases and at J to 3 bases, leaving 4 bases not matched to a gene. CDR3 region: CAIKLAGGRTDTQYF. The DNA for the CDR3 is TGTGCCATCAAACTAGCGGGAGGGCGTACAGATACGCAGTATTTT.

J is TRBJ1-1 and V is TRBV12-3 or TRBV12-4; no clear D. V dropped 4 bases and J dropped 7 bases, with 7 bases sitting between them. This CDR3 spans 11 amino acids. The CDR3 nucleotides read TGTGCCAGCAGTTCATGGGTTGAAGCTTTCTTT. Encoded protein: CASSSWVEAFF.

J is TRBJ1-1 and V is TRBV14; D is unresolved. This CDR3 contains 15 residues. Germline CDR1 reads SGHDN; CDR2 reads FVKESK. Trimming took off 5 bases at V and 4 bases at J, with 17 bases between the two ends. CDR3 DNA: TGTGCCAGCAGCGTCAACACAGCCTGGGGCACTGAAGCTTTCTTT. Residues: CASSVNTAWGTEAFF. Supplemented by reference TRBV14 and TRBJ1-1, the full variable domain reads EAGVTQFPSHSVIEKGQTVTLRCDPISGHDNLYWYRRVMGKEIKFLLHFVKESKQDESGMPNNRFLAERTGGTYSTLKVQPAELEDSGVYFCASSVNTAWGTEAFFGQGTRLTVV.

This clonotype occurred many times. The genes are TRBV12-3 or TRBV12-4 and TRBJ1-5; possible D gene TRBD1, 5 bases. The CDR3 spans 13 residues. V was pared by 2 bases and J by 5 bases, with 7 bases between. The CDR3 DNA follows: TGTGCCAGCAGTTTAACGGGGCATCAGCCCCAGCATTTT. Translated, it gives CASSLTGHQPQHF.

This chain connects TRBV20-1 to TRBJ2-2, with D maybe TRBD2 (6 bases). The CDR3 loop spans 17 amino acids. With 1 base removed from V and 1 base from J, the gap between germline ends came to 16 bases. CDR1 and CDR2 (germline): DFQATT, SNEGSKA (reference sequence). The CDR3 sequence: CSARGMEGSLNTGELFF. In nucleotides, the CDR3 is TGCAGTGCTAGAGGGATGGAGGGCAGTTTGAACACCGGGGAGCTGTTTTTT.

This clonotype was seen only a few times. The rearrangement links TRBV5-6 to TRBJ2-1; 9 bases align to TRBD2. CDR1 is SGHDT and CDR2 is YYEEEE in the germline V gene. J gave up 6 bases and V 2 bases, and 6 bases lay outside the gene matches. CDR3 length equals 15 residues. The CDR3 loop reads CASSFPSGTANEQFF. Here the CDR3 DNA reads TGTGCCAGCAGCTTTCCTAGCGGGACGGCCAATGAGCAGTTCTTC.

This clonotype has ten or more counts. The CDR3 coding sequence is TGCAGCGTTGAAGACCCCGTTGGGAATGAGCAGTTCTTC. Its protein product is CSVEDPVGNEQFF. This chain links TRBV29-1 with TRBJ2-1; D remains unclear. The CDR3 runs 13 residues. The V and J ends lost 0 bases and 7 bases respectively, with 10 bases between them. Germline values: CDR1 SQVTM, CDR2 ANQGSEA.

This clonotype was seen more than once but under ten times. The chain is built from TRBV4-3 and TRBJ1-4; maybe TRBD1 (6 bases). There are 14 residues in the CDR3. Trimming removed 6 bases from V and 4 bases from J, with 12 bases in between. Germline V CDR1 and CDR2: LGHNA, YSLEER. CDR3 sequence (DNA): TGCGCCAGCAGTACAGGGCCCGGTAATGAAAAACTGTTTTTT. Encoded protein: CASSTGPGNEKLFF.

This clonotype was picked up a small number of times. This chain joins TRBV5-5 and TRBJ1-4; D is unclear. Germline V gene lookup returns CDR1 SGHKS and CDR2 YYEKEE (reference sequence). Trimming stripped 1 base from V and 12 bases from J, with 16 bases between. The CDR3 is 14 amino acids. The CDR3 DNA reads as TGTGCCAGCAGCTTGACGCGTTTTAATGAGGAACTGTTTTTT. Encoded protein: CASSLTRFNEELFF. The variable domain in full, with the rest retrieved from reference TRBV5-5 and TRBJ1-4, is DAGVTQSPTHLIKTRGQQVTLRCSPISGHKSVSWYQQVLGQGPQFIFQYYEKEERGRGNFPDRFSARQFPNYSSELNVNALLLGDSALYLCASSLTRFNEELFFGSGTQLSVL.

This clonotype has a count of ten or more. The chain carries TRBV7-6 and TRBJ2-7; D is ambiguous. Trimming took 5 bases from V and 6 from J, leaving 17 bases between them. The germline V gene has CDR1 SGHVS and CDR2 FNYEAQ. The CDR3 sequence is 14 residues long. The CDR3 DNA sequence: TGTGCCAGCAGCCCTAACATCAACCAGCGCGAGCAGTACTTC. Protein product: CASSPNINQREQYF.

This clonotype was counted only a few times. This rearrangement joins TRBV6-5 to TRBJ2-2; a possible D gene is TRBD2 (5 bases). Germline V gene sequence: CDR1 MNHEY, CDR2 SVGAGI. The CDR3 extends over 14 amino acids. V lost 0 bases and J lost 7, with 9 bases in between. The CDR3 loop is CASSYSSGIGELFF. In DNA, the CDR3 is TGTGCCAGCAGTTACTCGAGCGGCATCGGGGAGCTGTTTTTT.

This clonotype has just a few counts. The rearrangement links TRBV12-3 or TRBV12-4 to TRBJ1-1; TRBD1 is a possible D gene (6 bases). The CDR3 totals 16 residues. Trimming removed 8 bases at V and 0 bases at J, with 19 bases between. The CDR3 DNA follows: TGTGCCAGCCGTTCGAAGAGCGGGACAATGAACACTGAAGCTTTCTTT. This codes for CASRSKSGTMNTEAFF.

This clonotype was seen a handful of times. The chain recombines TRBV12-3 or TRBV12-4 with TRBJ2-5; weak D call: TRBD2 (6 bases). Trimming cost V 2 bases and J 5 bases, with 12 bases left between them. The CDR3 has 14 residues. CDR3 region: CASSLFRGTETQYF. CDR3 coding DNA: TGTGCCAGCAGTTTATTTCGGGGGACGGAGACCCAGTACTTC.

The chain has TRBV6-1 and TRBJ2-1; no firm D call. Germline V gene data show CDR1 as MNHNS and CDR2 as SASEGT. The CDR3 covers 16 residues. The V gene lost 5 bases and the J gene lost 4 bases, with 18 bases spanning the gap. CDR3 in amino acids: CASSPLSQAIYNEQFF. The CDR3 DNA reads TGTGCCAGCAGTCCCCTTTCGCAGGCCATATACAATGAGCAGTTCTTC.

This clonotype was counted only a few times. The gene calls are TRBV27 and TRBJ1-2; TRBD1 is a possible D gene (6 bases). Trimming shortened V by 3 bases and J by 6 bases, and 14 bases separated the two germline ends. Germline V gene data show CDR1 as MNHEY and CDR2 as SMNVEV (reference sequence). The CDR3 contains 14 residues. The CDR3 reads CASSLIGGVNGYTF. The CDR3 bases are TGTGCCAGCAGTTTGATAGGGGGTGTGAATGGCTACACCTTC.

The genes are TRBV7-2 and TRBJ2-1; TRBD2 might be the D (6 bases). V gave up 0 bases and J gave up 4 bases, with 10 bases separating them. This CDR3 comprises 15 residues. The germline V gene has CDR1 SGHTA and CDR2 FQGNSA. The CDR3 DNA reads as TGTGCCAGCAGCTTAGCGCCGGCGGGGTACAATGAGCAGTTCTTC. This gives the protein CASSLAPAGYNEQFF.

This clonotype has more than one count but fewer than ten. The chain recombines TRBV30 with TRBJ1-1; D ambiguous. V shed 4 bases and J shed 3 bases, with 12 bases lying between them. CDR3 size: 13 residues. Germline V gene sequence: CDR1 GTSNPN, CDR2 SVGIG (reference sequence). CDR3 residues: CAWKGPGDTEAFF. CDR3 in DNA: TGTGCCTGGAAAGGACCCGGAGACACTGAAGCTTTCTTT.

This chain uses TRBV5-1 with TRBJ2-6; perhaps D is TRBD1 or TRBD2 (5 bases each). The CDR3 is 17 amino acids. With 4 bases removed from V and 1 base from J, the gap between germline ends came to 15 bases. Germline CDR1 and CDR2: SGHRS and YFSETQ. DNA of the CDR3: TGCGCCAGCAGCGCCACCGAGGGGTGGTCTGGGGCCAACGTCCTGACTTTC. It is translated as CASSATEGWSGANVLTF.

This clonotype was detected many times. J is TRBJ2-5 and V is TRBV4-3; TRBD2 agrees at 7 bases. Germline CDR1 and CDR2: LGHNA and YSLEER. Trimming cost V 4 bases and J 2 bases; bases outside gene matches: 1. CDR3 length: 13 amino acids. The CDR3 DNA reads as TGCGCCAGCAGCCGCGGGGGACAAGAGACCCAGTACTTC. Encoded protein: CASSRGGQETQYF.

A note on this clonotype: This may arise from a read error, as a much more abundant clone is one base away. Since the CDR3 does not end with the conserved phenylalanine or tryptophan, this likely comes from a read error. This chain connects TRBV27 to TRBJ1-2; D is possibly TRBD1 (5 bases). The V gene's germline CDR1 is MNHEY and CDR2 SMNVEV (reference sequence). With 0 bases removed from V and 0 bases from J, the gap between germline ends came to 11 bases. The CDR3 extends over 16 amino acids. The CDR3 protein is CASSLSRDLANYGYTY. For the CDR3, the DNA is TGTGCCAGCAGTTTATCGAGGGACCTAGCTAACTATGGCTACACCTAC.

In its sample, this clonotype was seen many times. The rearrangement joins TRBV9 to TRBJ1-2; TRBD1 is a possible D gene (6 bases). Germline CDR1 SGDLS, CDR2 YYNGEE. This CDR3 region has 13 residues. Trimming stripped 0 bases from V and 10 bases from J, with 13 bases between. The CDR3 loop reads CASSVGGAPDYTF. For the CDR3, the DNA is TGTGCCAGCAGCGTAGGGGGGGCGCCGGACTACACCTTC.

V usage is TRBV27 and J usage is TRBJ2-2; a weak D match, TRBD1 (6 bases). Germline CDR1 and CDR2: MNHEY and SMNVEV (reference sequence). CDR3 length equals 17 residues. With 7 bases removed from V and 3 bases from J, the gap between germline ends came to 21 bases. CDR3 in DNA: TGTGCCAGCACGAACTCCCCAAAGAACAGGGACACCGGGGAGCTGTTTTTT. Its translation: CASTNSPKNRDTGELFF.

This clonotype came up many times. CDR3 amino acids: CASSYRTAYGYTF. In DNA form, the CDR3 reads TGTGCCAGCAGTTATAGGACAGCATATGGCTACACCTTC. The chain links TRBV12-3 or TRBV12-4 to TRBJ1-2, with D tentatively TRBD1 (6 bases). V lost 4 bases, J lost 5 bases, and 11 bases lay in between. This CDR3 is built from 13 residues.

CDR3 nucleotide sequence: TGTGCCAGCAGCGGGGACAGCGGGACTGAAGCTTTCTTT. It codes for CASSGDSGTEAFF. This chain uses TRBV9 with TRBJ1-1; 7 bases agree with TRBD1. CDR3 size: 13 residues. CDR1 is SGDLS, CDR2 YYNGEE, per germline. The J segment lost 5 bases and the V segment lost 3 bases, leaving 4 bases of the junction unmatched. Supplemented by reference TRBV9 and TRBJ1-1, the full variable domain reads DSGVTQTPKHLITATGQRVTLRCSPRSGDLSVYWYQQSLDQGLQFLIQYYNGEERAKGNILERFSAQQFPDLHSELNLSSLELGDSALYFCASSGDSGTEAFFGQGTRLTVV.

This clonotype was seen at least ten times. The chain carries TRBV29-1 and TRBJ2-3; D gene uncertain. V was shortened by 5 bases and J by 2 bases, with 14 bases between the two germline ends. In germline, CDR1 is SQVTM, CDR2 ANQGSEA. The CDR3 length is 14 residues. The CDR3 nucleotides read TGCAGCGTTTCGACCACCGCCCCCACAGATACGCAGTATTTT. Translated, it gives CSVSTTAPTDTQYF.

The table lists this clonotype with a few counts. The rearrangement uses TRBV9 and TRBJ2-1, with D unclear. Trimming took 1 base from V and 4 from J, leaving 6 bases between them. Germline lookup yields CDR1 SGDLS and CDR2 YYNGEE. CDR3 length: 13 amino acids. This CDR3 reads CASSVSEYNEQFF. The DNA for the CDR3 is TGTGCCAGCAGCGTATCCGAATACAATGAGCAGTTCTTC.

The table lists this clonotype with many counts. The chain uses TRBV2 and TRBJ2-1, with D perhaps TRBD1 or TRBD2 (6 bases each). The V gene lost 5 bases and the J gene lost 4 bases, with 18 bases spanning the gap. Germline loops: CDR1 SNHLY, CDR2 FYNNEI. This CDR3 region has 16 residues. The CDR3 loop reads CASSYSRGPRYNEQFF. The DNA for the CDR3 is TGTGCCAGCAGTTATAGCCGGGGGCCCAGATACAATGAGCAGTTCTTC.

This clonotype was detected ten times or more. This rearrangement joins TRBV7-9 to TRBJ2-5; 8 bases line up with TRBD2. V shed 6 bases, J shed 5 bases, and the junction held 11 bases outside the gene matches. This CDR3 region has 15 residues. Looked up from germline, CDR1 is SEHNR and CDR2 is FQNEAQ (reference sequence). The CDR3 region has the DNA TGTGCCAGCAGTTCCACAGCGGGGGAGGTGGAGACCCAGTACTTC. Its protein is CASSSTAGEVETQYF.

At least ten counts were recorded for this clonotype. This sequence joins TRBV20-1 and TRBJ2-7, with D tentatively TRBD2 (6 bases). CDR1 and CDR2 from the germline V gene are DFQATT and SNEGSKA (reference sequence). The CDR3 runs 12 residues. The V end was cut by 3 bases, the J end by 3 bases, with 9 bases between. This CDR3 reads CSASPAGYEQYF. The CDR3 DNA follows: TGCAGTGCTAGTCCAGCGGGCTACGAGCAGTACTTC.